A selection of T cell receptor beta chains follows, all from one sample in a study of shared clonotypes between healthy human individuals. Using immunoSEQ multiplex PCR, the repertoire was profiled, and TCRdb retains in-frame clones only, with some absent. The top ten clones hold approximately 0.5% of a sample with over a million clones, around 82% of them seen once. The sample taken for sequencing was memory CD4+ T cells from PBMCs. The receptors originated from a man between 18 and 35 years old in good health. Some clones in this sample may be carry-over from other donors' samples. The CDR3 runs from the conserved cysteine through the conserved F or W. Each record gives: J gene, clone size, CDR3 length, D gene, V gene, CDR3 DNA, CDR3 protein. The D gene is left open where the match is weak. Size is omitted from some rows. Given values are once, few, many or a class for expanded clones.

TRBJ2-6 . 15 . TRBV5-1 TGCGCCAGCAGCTCTACGACCTCTGGGGCCAACGTCCTGACTTTC CASSSTTSGANVLTF
TRBJ2-7 . 16 TRBD1 TRBV5-1 TGCGCCAGCAATTACGGTCACAGGGGTTCAGCCTACGAGCAGTACTTC CASNYGHRGSAYEQYF
TRBJ1-5 . 13 . TRBV6-5 TGTGCCAGCAGTTACGGTTCGGCGCAGCCCCAGCATTTT CASSYGSAQPQHF
TRBJ1-1 . 12 . TRBV30 TGTGCCTGGAGCTGGGGGGAGGGTGAAGCTTTCTTT CAWSWGEGEAFF
TRBJ2-5 . 14 . TRBV30 TGTGCCTGGAGTACCGGACGTTACCAAGAGACCCAGTACTTC CAWSTGRYQETQYF
TRBJ2-1 . 16 . TRBV9 TGTGCCAGCAGCGTATGGGGCCGAGGCGGGAACAATGAGCAGTTCTTC CASSVWGRGGNNEQFF
TRBJ2-7 . 13 TRBD2 TRBV7-8 TGTGCCAGCAGCACCCGGGGGGGCTACGAGCAGTACTTC CASSTRGGYEQYF
TRBJ2-5 once 12 . TRBV7-9 TGTGCCAGCAGATTCGGGCAAGAGACCCAGTACTTC CASRFGQETQYF
TRBJ1-2 . 13 TRBD1 TRBV7-9 TGTGCCAGCAGCCCCGGGCAGGGGGCTCGGTACACCTTC CASSPGQGARYTF
TRBJ2-6 . 15 . TRBV7-3 TGTGCCAGCAGCTTACAAGGGACTGGGGCCAACGTCCTGACTTTC CASSLQGTGANVLTF
TRBJ2-1 few 14 . TRBV6-1 TGTGCCAGCAGTGTGGTCGGCTCCTACAATGAGCAGTTCTTC CASSVVGSYNEQFF
TRBJ2-1 few 11 . TRBV10-2 TGCGCCAGCAGTGGTATCGATGAGCAGTTCTTC CASSGIDEQFF
TRBJ1-2 . 16 . TRBV28 TGTGCCAGCACCTTGGCCTACGGGGCTAGGAACTATGGCTACACCTTC CASTLAYGARNYGYTF
TRBJ1-4 . 15 . TRBV5-1 TGCGCCAGCAGCTTGGTGGGGTTAACTAATGAAAAACTGTTTTTT CASSLVGLTNEKLFF
TRBJ1-3 . 12 . TRBV25-1 TGTGCCAGCAGTGATGCGGGGGTCACCATATATTTT CASSDAGVTIYF
TRBJ1-5 . 16 . TRBV5-5 TGTGCCAGCAGCCCAACCGGGACGGTGAGCAATCAGCCCCAGCATTTT CASSPTGTVSNQPQHF
TRBJ2-1 . 15 TRBD2 TRBV7-3 TGTGCCAGCAGCCGAGCGGGGGCCTCCTACAATGAGCAGTTCTTC CASSRAGASYNEQFF
TRBJ2-5 . 19 TRBD2 TRBV7-8 TGTGCCAGCAGTCTATATAGGACTAGCGGGAGGAGGTCCCAAGAGACCCAGTACTTC CASSLYRTSGRRSQETQYF
TRBJ2-1 once 17 . TRBV28 TGTGCCAGCAGCTCGTCGGGTAAGGGATACCTTTACAATGAGCAGTTCTTC CASSSSGKGYLYNEQFF
TRBJ1-3 once 16 . TRBV30 TGTGCCTGGAGTGAGACAGGAAAGAGCTCTGGAAACACCATATATTTT CAWSETGKSSGNTIYF
TRBJ2-1 . 18 TRBD2 TRBV7-3 TGTGCCAGCAGCTTAAATGCGGGGGGACTAGCGGTTTACAATGAGCAGTTCTTC CASSLNAGGLAVYNEQFF
TRBJ2-1 few 14 . TRBV2 TGTGCCAGCAGCCGGGAACTCCGGTCAACTGAGCAGTTCTTC CASSRELRSTEQFF
TRBJ1-5 few 15 . TRBV19 TGTGCCAGTAGACAAGGTCGATATACCAATCAGCCCCAGCATTTT CASRQGRYTNQPQHF
TRBJ2-3 . 15 TRBD1 TRBV11-2 TGTGCCAGCAGGCTTAGGGGGCAGCCCACAGATACGCAGTATTTT CASRLRGQPTDTQYF
TRBJ1-5 few 12 . TRBV6-6 TGTGCCAGCAGTAGTTTGGATCAGCCCCAGCATTTT CASSSLDQPQHF
TRBJ2-5 . 15 TRBD1 TRBV6-5 TGTGCCAGCAGCCCCCCCGGACAGGGGCAAGAGACCCAGTACTTC CASSPPGQGQETQYF
TRBJ2-5 . 17 TRBD2 TRBV11-1 TGTGCCAGCAGCCCCCAACTAGCGGGAGGGGTCCGGGAGACCCAGTACTTC CASSPQLAGGVRETQYF
TRBJ2-5 . 16 TRBD2 TRBV30 TGTGCCTGGACGGTTGGTTTGGCGGGAGGTCAAGAGACCCAGTACTTC CAWTVGLAGGQETQYF
TRBJ2-3 . 16 . TRBV5-4 TGTGCCAGCAGCTTGACTCAGGGGATTGGCACAGATACGCAGTATTTT CASSLTQGIGTDTQYF
TRBJ2-5 . 13 TRBD1 TRBV5-1 TGCGCCAGCAGCTTCCGGACAGGGCCCCCTAGGGACTTC CASSFRTGPPRDF
TRBJ2-1 . 12 . TRBV30 TGTGCCTGGTCGCCCAGGGACAATGAGCAGTTCTTC CAWSPRDNEQFF